A selection of T cell receptor beta chains follows, all from one sample in a study of blood T cells in healthy people across ages. TCRdb processed the 5' RACE reads anew with MiXCR; each CDR3 protein has one entry. Of around 970,000 distinct CDR3 sequences in the sample, approximately 50% were seen once. Sequencing used blood. The receptors come from a woman aged 55 to 70 in good health. The CDR3 runs from the conserved cysteine through the conserved F or W. The order of the fields is clone size, V gene, D gene, J gene, CDR3 DNA, CDR3 protein. A D gene is named only where the DNA matches it firmly. Clone sizes are given selectively: once, few, many, or a class where the clone is expanded.

.	TRBV24-1	TRBD2	TRBJ2-1	TGTGCCACCAGTGATTTTCCTAGCGGGAGTTACAATGAGCAGTTCTTC	CATSDFPSGSYNEQFF
few	TRBV7-2	TRBD1	TRBJ2-1	TGTGCCAGCAGCTTAGGGACAGGTCCGGCTGAGCAGTTCTTC	CASSLGTGPAEQFF
many	TRBV2	TRBD2	TRBJ2-2	TGTGCCAGCAGCCACTCTAGCGGGAGTGACACCGGGGAGCTGTTTTTT	CASSHSSGSDTGELFF
many	TRBV7-8	TRBD1	TRBJ2-7	TGTGCCAGCAGCTTAGTAAGGACAGGGGGCTACGAGCAGTACTTC	CASSLVRTGGYEQYF
.	TRBV24-1	.	TRBJ2-5	TGTGCCACCAGTGATTTGTACAGTCATGGGACCCAGTACTTC	CATSDLYSHGTQYF
.	TRBV7-2	.	TRBJ1-1	TGTGCCAGCAGCTTAGCGGGGGGGTCTAATCCGGGCCAAGCTTTCTTT	CASSLAGGSNPGQAFF
once	TRBV15	TRBD2	TRBJ2-7	TGTGCCACCGCGGGACCAGCGGGAATAGGATACGAGCAGTACTTC	CATAGPAGIGYEQYF
.	TRBV15	TRBD1	TRBJ1-2	TGTGCCACCAGCCTCGGGGGGACAGGGGATGACTATGGCTACACCTTC	CATSLGGTGDDYGYTF
.	TRBV4-2	TRBD1	TRBJ2-7	TGTGCCAGCAGCCAAGATACTAGACAGGGCCGACGCGAGCAGTACTTC	CASSQDTRQGRREQYF
.	TRBV29-1	.	TRBJ2-3	TGCAGCGTCTGCACCGGTAGCACAGATACGCAGTATTTT	CSVCTGSTDTQYF
.	TRBV13	.	TRBJ2-7	TGTGCCAGCAGCTCTAGTTTAGTCAACGAGCAGTACTTC	CASSSSLVNEQYF
.	TRBV12-3/TRBV12-4	.	TRBJ2-7	TGTGCCAGCAGTCCGGACGCGATGGGTTACGAGCAGTACTTC	CASSPDAMGYEQYF
.	TRBV4-1	.	TRBJ2-7	TGCGCCAGCAGCCAAGGCCTGGGCGGGAATAACGAGCAGTACTTC	CASSQGLGGNNEQYF
.	TRBV4-3	.	TRBJ2-4	TGCGCCAGCAGCCAAACCCGGTCGGGGGAGCAGTACTTC	CASSQTRSGEQYF
.	TRBV20-1	.	TRBJ2-1	TGCAGTGCTAGAGATTCCACCGGCGCTACATACAATGAGCAGTTCTTC	CSARDSTGATYNEQFF
once	TRBV7-8	.	TRBJ2-1	TGTGCCAGCAGCTTAGTCAGCCAATTATACAATGAGCAGTTCTTC	CASSLVSQLYNEQFF